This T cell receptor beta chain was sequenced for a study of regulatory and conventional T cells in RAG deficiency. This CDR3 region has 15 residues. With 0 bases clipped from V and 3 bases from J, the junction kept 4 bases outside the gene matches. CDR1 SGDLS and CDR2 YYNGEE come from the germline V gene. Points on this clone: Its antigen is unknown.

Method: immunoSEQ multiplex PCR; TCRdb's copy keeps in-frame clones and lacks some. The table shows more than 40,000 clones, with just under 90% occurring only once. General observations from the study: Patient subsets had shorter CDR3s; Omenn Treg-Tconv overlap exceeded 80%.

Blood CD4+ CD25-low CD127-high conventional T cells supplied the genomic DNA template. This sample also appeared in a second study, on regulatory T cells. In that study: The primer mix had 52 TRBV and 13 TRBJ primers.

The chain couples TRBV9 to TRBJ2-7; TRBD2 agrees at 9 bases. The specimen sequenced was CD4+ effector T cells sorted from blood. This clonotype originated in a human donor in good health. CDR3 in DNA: TGTGCCAGCAGCGTAGGAGCGGGGGGCCGCTACGAGCAGTACTTC. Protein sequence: CASSVGAGGRYEQYF.